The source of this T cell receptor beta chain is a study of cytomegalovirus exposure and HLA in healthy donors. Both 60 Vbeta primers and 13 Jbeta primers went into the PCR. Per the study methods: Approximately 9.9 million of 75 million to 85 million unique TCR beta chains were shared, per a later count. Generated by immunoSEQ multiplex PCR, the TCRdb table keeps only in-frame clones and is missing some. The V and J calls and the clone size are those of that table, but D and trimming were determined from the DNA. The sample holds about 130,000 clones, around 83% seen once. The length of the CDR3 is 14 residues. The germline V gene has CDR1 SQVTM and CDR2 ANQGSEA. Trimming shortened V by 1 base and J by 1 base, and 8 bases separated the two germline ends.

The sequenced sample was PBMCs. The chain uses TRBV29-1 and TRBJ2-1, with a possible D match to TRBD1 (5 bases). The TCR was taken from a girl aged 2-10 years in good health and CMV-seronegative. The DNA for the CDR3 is TGCAGCGTTGAAGTGGGGCAGTCCTACAATGAGCAGTTCTTC. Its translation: CSVEVGQSYNEQFF.